The 25 T cell receptor beta chains below all came from one sample that was sequenced in a study of spatial heterogeneity in lung cancer. One entry per CDR3 protein results from TCRdb running MiXCR on the 5' RACE reads. The table records a few thousand distinct CDR3 sequences, under 15% of them present only once. Noted time point: sample taken at primary tumor resection. Tumor, nontumor lung or frozen PBMC supplied whole RNA that was sequenced unsorted. The source material was PBMCs, sampled at surgery. These receptors were obtained from a male donor with early-stage non-small cell lung cancer.

Sample share makes this clonotype large. The chain is built from TRBV12-5 and TRBJ2-5; D gene ambiguous. The V end lost 5 bases, the J end lost 3 bases, and 7 bases lay between the germline ends. Per germline, CDR1 LGHNT and CDR2 FRNRAP. This CDR3 is built from 12 residues. The CDR3 here is CASGRAKETQYF. The CDR3 DNA sequence: TGTGCTAGTGGTCGAGCTAAAGAGACCCAGTACTTC.

There are many counts of this clonotype. The V call is TRBV7-9, the J call TRBJ2-5; no reliable D call. V dropped 3 bases and J dropped 5 bases, with 10 bases sitting between them. The germline V gene encodes CDR1 SEHNR and CDR2 FQNEAQ (reference sequence). The CDR3 spans 13 residues. CDR3 amino acids: CASSLSTFETQYF. The CDR3 bases are TGTGCCAGCAGCTTGTCTACCTTTGAGACCCAGTACTTC.

This clonotype was found many times. The chain carries TRBV3-1 and TRBJ1-1; D is uncertain. Trimming pared 3 bases from V and 4 bases from J, leaving 9 bases between. The CDR3 is made up of 13 amino acids. Germline V gene lookup returns CDR1 LGHDT and CDR2 YNNKEL (reference sequence). This CDR3 reads CASSQPLGTEAFF. CDR3 DNA sequence: TGTGCCAGCAGCCAGCCCCTAGGCACTGAAGCTTTCTTT.

This clonotype has at least ten counts. The chain employs TRBV29-1 and TRBJ1-6; weak D call: TRBD1 (6 bases). CDR1 is SQVTM and CDR2 is ANQGSEA in the germline V gene. The CDR3 spans 18 residues. V was pared by 5 bases and J by 5 bases, with 25 bases between. This chain's CDR3 is CSVPPPKLRGKDNSPLHF. The CDR3 DNA is TGCAGCGTTCCCCCCCCCAAGTTAAGGGGGAAGGATAATTCACCCCTCCACTTT.

This clonotype was recorded many times. The chain recombines TRBV5-4 with TRBJ2-7; 7 bases are shared with TRBD1. J lost 5 bases, V lost 3 bases, and 5 bases had no gene match. Germline V gene lookup returns CDR1 SGHNT and CDR2 YYREEE (reference sequence). The CDR3 covers 13 residues. The DNA of the CDR3 is TGTGCCAGCAGCTCCGGACAGGCAGACGAGCAGTACTTC. Encoded protein: CASSSGQADEQYF. Drawing the rest from reference TRBV5-4 and TRBJ2-7, the complete variable domain is ETGVTQSPTHLIKTRGQQVTLRCSSQSGHNTVSWYQQALGQGPQFIFQYYREEENGRGNFPPRFSGLQFPNYSSELNVNALELDDSALYLCASSSGQADEQYFGPGTRLTVT.

This clonotype showed up many times. The V gene is TRBV12-3 or TRBV12-4, the J gene TRBJ2-6; D remains unclear. The CDR3 runs to 14 residues. Trimming shortened V by 6 bases and J by 3 bases, and 9 bases separated the two germline ends. CDR3 sequence reads: CASSWEDGANVLTF. DNA for the CDR3: TGTGCCAGCAGCTGGGAAGATGGGGCCAACGTCCTGACTTTC.

This clonotype was observed many times. The chain links TRBV4-2 to TRBJ2-1; 9 bases match TRBD2. The CDR3 has 17 amino acids. The V gene's germline CDR1 is LGHNA and CDR2 YNFKEQ. V was pared by 1 base and J by 10 bases, with 14 bases of the junction left unmatched. The CDR3 DNA is TGTGCCAGCAGCCAAGGATCGGGCGGGAGGGGGTTAAAGGAGCAGTTCTTC. Translation: CASSQGSGGRGLKEQFF.

There are many counts of this clonotype. The genes are TRBV4-1 and TRBJ2-5; the D gene is possibly TRBD1 (5 bases). The germline V and J ends were trimmed by 0 bases and 4 bases, with 12 bases remaining between them. Germline lookup yields CDR1 MGHRA and CDR2 YSYEKL. The CDR3 spans 15 residues. The CDR3 reads CASSQDSRVGETQYF. DNA of the CDR3: TGCGCCAGCAGCCAAGATTCCAGGGTAGGAGAGACCCAGTACTTC.

This clonotype was found many times. This chain connects TRBV23-1 to TRBJ2-1; TRBD2 matches 8 bases. TRBV23-1 is assigned to the ORF class and has an uncertain function. J was trimmed by 2 bases and V by 6 bases; bases with no gene match: 15. The CDR3 runs to 18 residues. For the CDR3, the DNA is TGCGCCAGCAGCCTACTTGACGGGGGGGTATCGGCCTACAATGAGCAGTTCTTC. Residues: CASSLLDGGVSAYNEQFF.

This clonotype ranks as large (0.1 to 1%). CDR3 region: CASSLASNGVSSYNEQFF. In DNA, the CDR3 is TGTGCCAGCAGCTTAGCTTCGAACGGAGTAAGCTCCTACAATGAGCAGTTCTTC. V usage is TRBV7-2 and J usage is TRBJ2-1; D not certain. The V end lost 0 bases, the J end lost 0 bases, and 15 bases lay between the germline ends. The germline gives CDR1 SGHTA, CDR2 FQGNSA. The CDR3 is made up of 18 amino acids.

V gene TRBV24-1 combines with J gene TRBJ2-2, with unresolved D. Trimming shortened V by 4 bases and J by 0 bases, and 11 bases separated the two germline ends. Per the germline V gene, CDR1 is KGHDR and CDR2 is SFDVKD. The CDR3 consists of 16 residues. The CDR3 sequence: CATSDRVITNTGELFF. In DNA, the CDR3 is TGTGCCACCAGTGACCGAGTAATCACGAACACCGGGGAGCTGTTTTTT.

The sample holds many counts of this clonotype. The chain couples TRBV14 to TRBJ2-2; D is unclear. CDR3 length equals 12 residues. V shed 1 base and J shed 5 bases, with 2 bases lying between them. Germline V lookup: CDR1 SGHDN, CDR2 FVKESK. The CDR3 loop is CASSQATGELFF. CDR3 sequence (DNA): TGTGCCAGCAGCCAAGCTACCGGGGAGCTGTTTTTT.

This clonotype counts as medium-sized. The rearrangement joins TRBV7-9 to TRBJ2-1; possibly TRBD2 for D (6 bases). The germline V and J ends were trimmed by 3 bases and 10 bases, with 19 bases remaining between them. The CDR3 extends over 15 amino acids. Germline lookup yields CDR1 SEHNR and CDR2 FQNEAQ (reference sequence). This CDR3 reads CASSFSGGTVREQFF. In DNA, the CDR3 is TGTGCCAGCAGCTTCTCCGGCGGGACTGTTCGGGAGCAGTTCTTC.

This clonotype is labeled medium-sized (0.01 to 0.1%). The gene calls are TRBV23-1 and TRBJ2-7; the D call may be TRBD1 or TRBD2 (7 bases each). TRBV23-1 is an open reading frame whose function is uncertain. Trimming stripped 2 bases from V and 13 bases from J, with 18 bases between. CDR3 size: 13 residues. The CDR3 DNA follows: TGCGCCAGCAGTCAAAGGGGGGGGAGGACAGGATACTTC. Protein: CASSQRGGRTGYF.

This clonotype was counted many times. The chain carries TRBV6-5 and TRBJ2-7; D gene ambiguous. This CDR3 spans 12 amino acids. The germline gives CDR1 MNHEY, CDR2 SVGAGI. V was trimmed by 0 bases and J by 7 bases, leaving 7 bases between them. CDR3 nucleotide sequence: TGTGCCAGCAGTTACTCAGGAAAGGAGCAGTACTTC. Its translation: CASSYSGKEQYF.

The table lists this clonotype with many counts. This chain joins TRBV9 and TRBJ2-6; D remains ambiguous. Germline loops: CDR1 SGDLS, CDR2 YYNGEE. The CDR3 length is 12 residues. Trimming shortened V by 5 bases and J by 2 bases, and 2 bases separated the two germline ends. CDR3: CASRAGANVLTF. CDR3 sequence (DNA): TGTGCCAGCAGAGCTGGGGCCAACGTCCTGACTTTC.

This clonotype was detected ten times or more. The gene calls are TRBV6-5 and TRBJ2-1; possibly TRBD1 or TRBD2 for D (6 bases each). The V gene lost 6 bases and the J gene lost 10 bases, with 13 bases spanning the gap. The CDR3 has 12 amino acids. The germline V gene encodes CDR1 MNHEY and CDR2 SVGAGI. This CDR3 reads CASRRDTREQFF. CDR3 DNA: TGTGCCAGCAGGCGGGACACAAGGGAGCAGTTCTTC.

The rearrangement uses TRBV12-3 or TRBV12-4 and TRBJ2-1; D is possibly TRBD1 (5 bases). The V end lost 1 base, the J end lost 8 bases, and 18 bases lay between the germline ends. This CDR3 is built from 16 residues. DNA for the CDR3: TGTGCCAGCAGTTTAGGCAGGGTAGCTTCCAGGGATGAGCAGTTCTTC. Its protein product is CASSLGRVASRDEQFF.

This clonotype was counted ten times or more. The V and J genes are TRBV7-9 and TRBJ2-5; D may be TRBD2 (5 bases). The CDR3 is 14 residues long. Germline-derived CDR1 and CDR2 are SEHNR and FQNEAQ (reference sequence). Trimming left V 3 bases short and J 4 bases short, with 12 bases between. The CDR3: CASSFEDRGETQYF. The CDR3 DNA reads as TGTGCCAGCAGCTTCGAGGACCGGGGAGAGACCCAGTACTTC.

This chain links TRBV3-1 with TRBJ2-7; 8 bases are a match to TRBD2. The V segment lost 3 bases and the J segment 2 bases; nucleotides outside the gene matches: 9. Per germline, CDR1 LGHDT and CDR2 YNNKEL (reference sequence). This CDR3 is 16 amino acids long. In nucleotides, the CDR3 is TGTGCCAGCAGCCAGCAGGTGGTAGCGGGACCCTACGAGCAGTACTTC. It is translated as CASSQQVVAGPYEQYF.

This clonotype was picked up many times. V gene TRBV7-8 combines with J gene TRBJ2-2, with 10 bases aligning to TRBD2. Germline CDR1 SGHVS, CDR2 FQNEAQ. J lost 0 bases, V lost 8 bases, and 12 bases had no gene match. This CDR3 spans 18 amino acids. The CDR3 is CASVPRAGTSANTGELFF. The CDR3 DNA reads as TGTGCCAGCGTACCCCGGGCCGGGACTAGCGCGAACACCGGGGAGCTGTTTTTT.

This clonotype was counted at least ten times. V and J are TRBV30 and TRBJ1-1; TRBD1 is a possible D gene (6 bases). Germline V gene sequence: CDR1 GTSNPN, CDR2 SVGIG (reference sequence). The CDR3 length is 12 residues. V was trimmed by 4 bases and J by 10 bases, leaving 16 bases between them. The CDR3 DNA follows: TGTGCCTGGACACAGGGAGACAAAGGAGCTTTCTTT. This codes for CAWTQGDKGAFF.

This clonotype was observed at least ten times. The V call is TRBV7-2, the J call TRBJ2-7; D is undetermined. Trimming took off 3 bases at V and 4 bases at J, with 4 bases between the two ends. The CDR3 consists of 11 residues. Germline lookup yields CDR1 SGHTA and CDR2 FQGNSA. The CDR3 bases are TGTGCCAGCAGCTTCAAGTACGAGCAGTACTTC. Translation: CASSFKYEQYF.

By proportion, this clonotype is medium-sized. CDR3 nucleotides: TGTGCCAGCAGCCGAAGACTAGCGAGTTCCTACGAGCAGTACTTC. Protein: CASSRRLASSYEQYF. The rearrangement links TRBV28 to TRBJ2-7; the match to TRBD2 covers 8 bases. CDR1 is MDHEN, CDR2 SYDVKM, per germline. The CDR3 runs 15 residues. J gave up 1 base and V 6 bases, and 8 bases lay outside the gene matches.

This clonotype was counted only a few times. The chain joins TRBV9 to TRBJ2-7; 8 bases match TRBD1. The CDR3 consists of 14 residues. Germline CDR1 and CDR2: SGDLS and YYNGEE. With 2 bases clipped from V and 3 bases from J, the junction kept 4 bases outside the gene matches. The CDR3 coding sequence is TGTGCCAGCAGCGTCGCAGGGGGCCGCTACGAGCAGTACTTC. This encodes CASSVAGGRYEQYF.